This T cell receptor beta chain was captured in a study of OX40 agonist ivuxolimab in advanced cancers. Broadly, across the study: Ivuxolimab was a fully human IgG2 agonistic monoclonal antibody targeting the costimulatory receptor OX40 (CD134). A male proportion of around 81% and a mean age of around 60 years, ranging from 23 to 79, were recorded for the dose-escalation cohort. Prior anti-PD-1, anti-PD-L1 or anti-CTLA-4 therapy was permitted, and about two fifths of dose-escalation patients had received checkpoint inhibitors. Partial responses were achieved by three dose-escalation patients, of whom one had hepatocellular carcinoma and two had cutaneous melanoma. The point of sequencing TCRbeta in the periphery was to test whether ivuxolimab changed TCR sequence diversity and drove clonal T-cell expansion. Intravenous ivuxolimab was administered to patients every 2 weeks at six dose levels: 0.01, 0.1, 0.3, 1.5, 3 and 10 mg/kg. The paper covers the monotherapy dose-escalation part of the phase I ivuxolimab trial, which included N of about 50 patients. Among the roughly 52 dose-escalation patients, about 20 had hepatocellular carcinoma, roughly 15 melanoma, 9 renal cell carcinoma and 9 head and neck cancer. General findings and caveats noted by the study authors: In the 0.1-3.0 mg/kg groups, partial responders had among the lowest normalized peripheral clonal expansion, particularly in CD8+ T cells. At doses of 0.1 to 3.0 mg/kg, clonal expansion of both CD4+ and CD8+ T cells in blood was seen between baseline and week 6. After ivuxolimab, more expanded clones were found on average in CD8+ T cells than in CD4+ T cells. Antigen specificity was not determined for the clonally expanded peripheral T cells. Low levels of normalized T-cell clonal expansion were also seen in some patients who did not respond.

The trial excluded patients who had a history of autoimmune disease or were on systemic immunosuppression. Peripheral blood for TCR sequencing was collected from all dose cohorts at baseline, on cycle 4 day 1, and on cycle 7 day 1. The samples were taken from a phase I, first-in-human, multicenter, open-label dose-escalation trial of ivuxolimab. The trial enrolled adults with locally advanced or metastatic head and neck squamous cell, hepatocellular, melanoma or renal cell carcinoma. Before TCR sequencing, CD4+ T cells and CD8+ T cells were sorted from peripheral blood as separate populations. Genomic DNA was extracted from sorted cells for sequencing of the TCRbeta CDR3 region. The immunoSEQ Assay was used for sequencing of TCRbeta CDR3 regions. Drawn from immuneACCESS, this table holds only the in-frame rearrangements with V and J called that TCRdb kept. Clones are partly lost; checked studies trace under half to an unresolved V gene and leave the rest unexplained. This sample lists tens of thousands of clones; roughly 93% were detected once. The ten largest account for about a sixth of the sample.

Notes on this clone: The antigen it binds to is not known. No base qualities exist here, and no much larger clone lies one base off it.

Reading the germline V gene gives CDR1 MDHEN and CDR2 SYDVKM. The CDR3 goes from the cysteine to the phenylalanine over 11 residues. This entry keeps only the CDR3 DNA: 33 bases, framed from base 1. V loses 4 bases, J loses 12 bases, and the germline ends lie 13 bases apart. The sequencing used CD4+ or CD8+ T cells sorted from blood, collected in a trial of the OX40 agonist ivuxolimab. The clonotype comes from an adult with an advanced solid tumor such as melanoma, head and neck, liver or kidney cancer. Here the chain combines TRBV28 and TRBJ2-7, with an unclear D gene assignment. At the DNA level, the sequence is TGTGCCAGCAGTTCTCCCCACCCACCGTACTTC. It translates to CASSSPHPPYF.